This TCR beta chain came from a study of shared clonotypes between healthy human individuals. In the study overall: Per donor, CD8 memory used one plate, CD8 naive used two, CD4 memory used three and CD4 naive used three. Study-level results: It was observed that 5% to 6.5% of naive CD4 clonotypes were shared across several donors. Read depth was anticipated to influence clonotype sharing among donors.

Assay: immunoSEQ multiplex PCR; the TCRdb copy retains only in-frame clones and omits some. The repertoire holds some 200,000 clones, 65% to 80% seen once, with more than 9% in the top ten. This clone was observed a handful of times. Its antigen is unidentified. This CDR3 spans 14 amino acids. V trimming: 1 base; J trimming: 4 bases; junction bases outside the gene matches: 5. The germline V gene encodes CDR1 SQVTM and CDR2 ANQGSEA. The clonotype was recovered from a man between 25 and 39 years old in good health. The chain couples TRBV29-1 to TRBJ2-7; TRBD1 matches 9 bases. The sequenced material came from memory CD4+ T cells sorted from blood. Subset indicated: CD45RA-negative fraction. The CDR3 DNA follows: TGCAGCGTTGAAGCACAGGGGGCGGTTTACGAGCAGTACTTC. The encoded protein is CSVEAQGAVYEQYF.